The clone carrying this T cell receptor beta chain was found many times. Uncontrolled infection, other autoimmune disease, pregnancy or lactation excluded patients. CDR1 and CDR2 from the germline V gene are DFQATT and SNEGSKA (reference sequence). The trim removed 3 bases at V and 8 bases at J, leaving 14 bases unmatched. The CDR3 runs to 18 residues. The data were taken from a study of T cells in Graves' hyperthyroidism and ophthalmopathy. Amplification of TCR beta CDR3 regions used RNA as the template. The study used the HTBI primer set for a first-round RT-PCR of the TCR CDR3. TCRdb re-called the multiplex PCR reads with MiXCR, one entry per CDR3 protein. Among roughly 420,000 distinct CDR3 sequences listed, approximately 14% were seen once.

This sequence was found in a young woman with Graves' hyperthyroidism. Sample: blood. V is TRBV20-1 and J is TRBJ2-1; 15 bases match TRBD2. DNA for the CDR3: TGCAGTGCTAGGCCCGGACGGTGGACTAGCGGGGGGGCCTATGAGCAGTTCTTC. The encoded protein is CSARPGRWTSGGAYEQFF.